The clone carrying this T cell receptor beta chain was detected many times. This entry is derived from a study of Graves' ophthalmopathy and Graves' hyperthyroidism. Looking at the study overall: Peripheral blood was collected at initial diagnosis, before any treatment.

V was cut by 1 base and J by 3 bases, with 11 bases left in between. Germline V CDR1 and CDR2: SGHRS, YFSETQ. The CDR3 consists of 15 residues. From RNA, the CDR3 regions of TCR beta chains were amplified and sequenced. The first round was an RT-PCR with HTBI primers, and the second round was a multiplex PCR. One entry per CDR3 protein, called by TCRdb with MiXCR from the multiplex PCR reads. The repertoire holds about 480,000 distinct CDR3 sequences, roughly an eighth seen once, with 9.5% to 10% in the top ten. Ophthalmopathy donors were characterized by moderate-to-severe activity, CAS of at least 3, NOSPECS of at least 4, and duration under 3 months. Excluded were patients with other autoimmune diseases, uncontrolled infections, pregnancy or lactation.

The sequenced sample consisted of blood. The rearrangement links TRBV5-1 to TRBJ1-5; D is unresolved. This receptor was obtained from a woman between 25 and 40 years old with Graves' ophthalmopathy. In nucleotides, the CDR3 is TGCGCCAGCAGCTTGTCGGGTGGTGACAATCAGCCCCAGCATTTT. This gives the protein CASSLSGGDNQPQHF.